The T cell receptor beta chain described here comes from a study of T cells after yellow fever vaccination. Findings of the study overall: The secondary response showed a weaker magnitude and a faster peak, day 5 versus 15. Reappearing after the booster were most of the clones from primary vaccination (roughly 95% CD4, 88% CD8). Relatively few clonotypes were ones that appeared in both CD4 and CD8 compartments.

This clonotype appeared a few times. Its specificity is not known. Making TCR cDNA involved 5'RACE template switching, which added UMIs and a universal primer site. One entry per CDR3 protein results from TCRdb running MiXCR on the 5' RACE reads. Of a few hundred thousand distinct CDR3 sequences detected, 3% to 4.5% appear once; the ten largest clones hold 20% to 25%. CDR3 length: 15 amino acids. V lost 4 bases to trimming and J lost 6 bases, with 17 bases between them. Germline assignment: CDR1 SGHTA and CDR2 FQGNSA. The chain carries TRBV7-2 and TRBJ2-3; D possibly corresponds to TRBD2 (5 bases). This clonotype was obtained from a young man who received the YFV17D yellow fever vaccine. Material: PBMCs, obtained 5 days after the yellow fever booster vaccination. The CDR3 spells CASSWVRRTGDTQYF. For the CDR3, the DNA is TGTGCCAGCAGCTGGGTGCGACGAACGGGGGATACGCAGTATTTT.